Below are 22 T cell receptor beta chains sequenced from a single sample in a study of CD4 T cells in relation to SARS-CoV-2 and coronaviruses. The antigens these receptors bind are not known. The data were produced by immunoSEQ multiplex PCR, yet TCRdb's version contains in-frame clones alone and is incomplete. Among 20,000 or so clones listed, around 80% were seen once. CD4+ T cells from unexposed donors were obtained before the COVID-19 pandemic (2011-2018). The cells were cultured for around ten days before CD4+ T cells were isolated. The sequenced sample consisted of CD4+ T cells from PBMCs, cultured in vitro. The receptors were gathered from a human donor in good health.

J is TRBJ2-5 and V is TRBV3-1 (or the pseudogene TRBV3-2); 10 bases agree with TRBD1. The trim removed 3 bases at V and 7 bases at J, leaving 8 bases unmatched. There are 15 residues in the CDR3. Germline values: CDR1 LGHDT, CDR2 YNNKEL (reference sequence). The CDR3 reads CASSHSDRGVGTQYF. DNA of the CDR3: TGTGCCAGCAGCCATTCGGACAGGGGGGTTGGGACCCAGTACTTC.

The gene calls are TRBV7-6 and TRBJ2-3, with 13 bases that match TRBD2. V trimming: 5 bases; J trimming: 4 bases; junction bases outside the gene matches: 6. The CDR3 runs to 16 residues. Germline V gene lookup returns CDR1 SGHVS and CDR2 FNYEAQ. The DNA for the CDR3 is TGTGCCAGCAGCCAGGGGACTAGCGGGATCCCAGATACGCAGTATTTT. This gives the protein CASSQGTSGIPDTQYF.

The chain links TRBV2 to TRBJ1-1; D gene uncertain. There are 13 residues in the CDR3. Germline V lookup: CDR1 SNHLY, CDR2 FYNNEI. V dropped 0 bases and J dropped 1 base, with 3 bases sitting between them. CDR3 DNA sequence: TGTGCCAGCAGTGAAGCAGAGAACACTGAAGCTTTCTTT. Amino acids: CASSEAENTEAFF.

The chain couples TRBV5-1 to TRBJ2-1; 8 nucleotides agree with TRBD2. The CDR3 loop spans 15 amino acids. Germline V gives CDR1 SGHRS, CDR2 YFSETQ. With 5 bases clipped from V and 2 bases from J, the junction kept 6 bases outside the gene matches. CDR3 sequence: CASRYTGGPYNEQFF. The CDR3 DNA follows: TGCGCCAGCAGATATACGGGAGGGCCCTACAATGAGCAGTTCTTC.

This rearrangement joins TRBV3-1 (or the pseudogene TRBV3-2) to TRBJ2-1; D gene ambiguous. The ends were cut back, 4 bases at V and 3 bases at J, with 4 bases in the middle. This CDR3 contains 12 residues. Germline V gene data show CDR1 as LGHDT and CDR2 as YNNKEL (reference sequence). The CDR3 reads CASSRDYNEQFF. The CDR3, as DNA: TGTGCCAGCAGCCGTGACTACAATGAGCAGTTCTTC.

The chain uses TRBV11-2 and TRBJ2-3; 10 positions agree with TRBD2. V trimming: 6 bases; J trimming: 3 bases; junction bases outside the gene matches: 3. From germline, CDR1 is SGHAT and CDR2 FQNNGV. The CDR3 runs 14 residues. The CDR3 sequence: CASSTAGGTDTQYF. CDR3 sequence (DNA): TGTGCCAGCAGTACAGCGGGAGGGACAGATACGCAGTATTTT. Using reference TRBV11-2 and TRBJ2-3 for the parts outside the CDR3, the full variable domain is EAGVAQSPRYKIIEKRQSVAFWCNPISGHATLYWYQQILGQGPKLLIQFQNNGVVDDSQLPKDRFSAERLKGVDSTLKIQPAKLEDSAVYLCASSTAGGTDTQYFGPGTRLTVL.

The CDR3 region has the DNA TGTGCCAGCAGCCCAGGGACAGGGAAGTACTTC. Its translation is CASSPGTGKYF. This chain uses TRBV3-1 (or the pseudogene TRBV3-2) with TRBJ2-7; TRBD1 aligns across 9 bases. This CDR3 has 11 amino acids. Germline assignment: CDR1 LGHDT and CDR2 YNNKEL (reference sequence). The junction had 3 bases not matched to a gene; V was cut back by 4 bases and J by 11 bases.

CDR3 protein: CASSLRGQKNSPLHF. The CDR3 DNA follows: TGCGCCAGCAGCTTGCGGGGACAGAAGAATTCACCCCTCCACTTT. V is TRBV5-1 and J is TRBJ1-6; 7 bases are a match to TRBD1. Germline lookup yields CDR1 SGHRS and CDR2 YFSETQ. J was trimmed by 7 bases and V by 1 base; bases with no gene match: 5. The CDR3 is 15 residues long.

The gene calls are TRBV28 and TRBJ1-2, with 9 positions matching TRBD1. J was trimmed by 11 bases and V by 6 bases; bases with no gene match: 7. Germline V gene sequence: CDR1 MDHEN, CDR2 SYDVKM. The CDR3 has 12 residues. This chain's CDR3 is CASRRGQGRYTF. CDR3 nucleotides: TGTGCCAGCAGAAGGGGACAGGGTCGGTACACCTTC.

This clone appeared a single time. This chain uses TRBV28 with TRBJ2-2; 10 bases are a match to TRBD2. CDR1 MDHEN and CDR2 SYDVKM come from the germline V gene. V was pared by 1 base and J by 9 bases, with 5 bases of the junction left unmatched. This CDR3 contains 15 residues. CDR3 protein: CASSLSASGSRELFF. The CDR3 coding sequence is TGTGCCAGCAGTTTATCGGCTAGCGGGAGCCGGGAGCTGTTTTTT.

The chain combines TRBV25-1 with TRBJ2-1; 7 bases map to TRBD1. V trimming: 6 bases; J trimming: 3 bases; junction bases outside the gene matches: 5. This CDR3 contains 14 residues. Looked up from germline, CDR1 is MGHDK and CDR2 is SYGVNS. The CDR3 here is CASSRQGSYNEQFF. DNA for the CDR3: TGTGCCAGCAGCCGACAGGGTAGCTACAATGAGCAGTTCTTC.

This rearrangement joins TRBV19 to TRBJ1-5, with D uncertain. Germline V lookup: CDR1 LNHDA, CDR2 SQIVND (reference sequence). V lost 6 bases, J lost 0 bases, and 12 bases lay in between. The CDR3 covers 15 residues. Written as DNA, the CDR3 is TGTGCCAGTAGAACATCAAAGGGTAGCAATCAGCCCCAGCATTTT. Translating gives CASRTSKGSNQPQHF. Filled out from reference TRBV19 and TRBJ1-5, the complete variable domain reads DGGITQSPKYLFRKEGQNVTLSCEQNLNHDAMYWYRQDPGQGLRLIYYSQIVNDFQKGDIAEGYSVSREKKESFPLTVTSAQKNPTAFYLCASRTSKGSNQPQHFGDGTRLSIL.

The V call is TRBV28, the J call TRBJ2-5; 7 bases match TRBD2. From germline, CDR1 is MDHEN and CDR2 SYDVKM. This CDR3 has 16 residues. After removal of 5 bases from V and 1 base from J, the junction contained 10 bases not matched to a gene. The CDR3 DNA reads as TGTGCCAGCAGTCCACCCTTGTCTAGCGGCCAAGAGACCCAGTACTTC. This sequence encodes CASSPPLSSGQETQYF.

The chain recombines TRBV12-1 with TRBJ1-5; no DNA check was done on the table's D call, TRBD1. TRBV12-1 corresponds to a pseudogene. The CDR3 extends over 16 amino acids. CDR3 region: CASSRGQRKTSQPQHF. For the CDR3, the DNA is TGTGCCAGCAGCCGGGGACAGCGAAAAACGAGTCAGCCCCAGCATTTT.

This sequence joins TRBV3-1 (or the pseudogene TRBV3-2) and TRBJ1-3, with D perhaps TRBD1 (5 bases). Germline values: CDR1 LGHDT, CDR2 YNNKEL (reference sequence). V was cut by 3 bases and J by 3 bases, with 9 bases left in between. The CDR3 covers 14 residues. The CDR3 protein is CASSHLQVGNTIYF. The CDR3 nucleotides are TGTGCCAGCAGCCATCTACAGGTTGGAAACACCATATATTTT.

V gene TRBV24-1 combines with J gene TRBJ2-1, with 7 bases lining up with TRBD2. The germline V gene encodes CDR1 KGHDR and CDR2 SFDVKD. V dropped 5 bases and J dropped 7; count of bases not matched to a gene: 4. CDR3 length: 13 residues. Here the CDR3 reads CATSGEGRNEQFF. The CDR3 nucleotides are TGTGCCACCAGTGGGGAGGGTCGTAATGAGCAGTTCTTC.

The chain has TRBV6-5 and TRBJ1-6, with D unclear. Trimming stripped 5 bases from V and 5 bases from J, with 10 bases between. The CDR3 contains 14 residues. The germline CDR1 and CDR2 sequences are MNHEY and SVGAGI. CDR3 in DNA: TGTGCCAGCAGTATAACAGAGGATAATTCACCCCTCCACTTT. Amino acids: CASSITEDNSPLHF.

This clone was seen only a few times. The chain employs TRBV3-1 (or the pseudogene TRBV3-2) and TRBJ1-6, with TRBD1 identical over 8 bases. The CDR3 loop spans 17 amino acids. CDR1 and CDR2 from the germline V gene are LGHDT and YNNKEL (reference sequence). The V segment lost 4 bases and the J segment 8 bases; nucleotides outside the gene matches: 13. The DNA of the CDR3 is TGTGCCAGCAGCCCGAACAGGGGGGCGAAAATGGATTCACCCCTCCACTTT. This gives the protein CASSPNRGAKMDSPLHF.

This chain uses TRBV5-6 with TRBJ2-3; 11 bases map to TRBD2. This CDR3 region has 17 residues. Trimming removed 3 bases from V and 2 bases from J; junction bases left unmatched: 8. The germline V gene encodes CDR1 SGHDT and CDR2 YYEEEE. In nucleotides, the CDR3 is TGTGCCAGCAGCTATCGACTAGCGGGGTATGTCACAGATACGCAGTATTTT. This codes for CASSYRLAGYVTDTQYF.

V is TRBV6-5 and J is TRBJ2-3, with D unresolved. Per the germline V gene, CDR1 is MNHEY and CDR2 is SVGAGI. This CDR3 contains 13 residues. V was trimmed by 7 bases and J by 1 base, leaving 9 bases between them. In DNA, the CDR3 is TGTGCCAGCACAAGGGCCGGCACAGATACGCAGTATTTT. This translates into CASTRAGTDTQYF.

J is TRBJ1-3 and V is TRBV10-3, with a weak D call TRBD1 (5 bases). Germline V gene sequence: CDR1 ENHRY, CDR2 SYGVKD. The germline V and J ends were trimmed by 3 bases and 2 bases, with 14 bases remaining between them. The length of the CDR3 is 16 residues. The CDR3 nucleotides are TGTGCCATCAGTGATGGTAGGGGCTCGGCTGGAAACACCATATATTTT. This gives the protein CAISDGRGSAGNTIYF.

V gene TRBV9 combines with J gene TRBJ1-2; D perhaps matches TRBD1 (6 bases). The CDR3 extends over 13 amino acids. V lost 4 bases and J 5 bases, leaving 12 bases between the germline ends. Looked up from germline, CDR1 is SGDLS and CDR2 is YYNGEE. This chain's CDR3 is CASSPRTVYGYTF. CDR3 DNA: TGTGCCAGCAGCCCTCGGACAGTTTATGGCTACACCTTC.